This T cell receptor (beta chain) emerged from a study of beta chain features in type 1 diabetes. This clone turned up a few times. Antigen specificity is unknown. Study-level results: It was not settled here whether HLA type affects TCRB rearrangement.

Sorting with CD45RO/CCR7/CD25/CD127/CD95/CD27 yielded naive, central memory, regulatory and stem-like memory CD4+ cells. Purity of each sorted population was above 98%. Trimming took 0 bases from V and 2 from J; bases not matched to a gene: 5. CDR1 MGHDK and CDR2 SYGVNS come from the germline V gene. The CDR3 length is 16 residues. Every bit of the isolated RNA underwent reverse transcription, so sequencing read expressed TCRB transcripts. Sequencing was performed with immunoSEQ multiplex PCR; in TCRdb, only in-frame clones are kept and a portion is missing. The profile shows about 250,000 clones, 11% to 15% of them singletons.

This sequence originates from a woman aged 35 to 49 in good health. Material for sequencing was naive CD4+ T cells from blood. The chain carries TRBV25-1 and TRBJ2-3; 7 bases match TRBD2. The CDR3 loop is CASSEYISGVTDTQYF. CDR3 nucleotide sequence: TGTGCCAGCAGTGAATATATAAGCGGGGTCACAGATACGCAGTATTTT. The full variable domain, its missing parts supplied by reference TRBV25-1 and TRBJ2-3, is EADIYQTPRYLVIGTGKKITLECSQTMGHDKMYWYQQDPGMELHLIHYSYGVNSTEKGDLSSESTVSRIRTEHFPLTLESARPSHTSQYLCASSEYISGVTDTQYFGPGTRLTVL.